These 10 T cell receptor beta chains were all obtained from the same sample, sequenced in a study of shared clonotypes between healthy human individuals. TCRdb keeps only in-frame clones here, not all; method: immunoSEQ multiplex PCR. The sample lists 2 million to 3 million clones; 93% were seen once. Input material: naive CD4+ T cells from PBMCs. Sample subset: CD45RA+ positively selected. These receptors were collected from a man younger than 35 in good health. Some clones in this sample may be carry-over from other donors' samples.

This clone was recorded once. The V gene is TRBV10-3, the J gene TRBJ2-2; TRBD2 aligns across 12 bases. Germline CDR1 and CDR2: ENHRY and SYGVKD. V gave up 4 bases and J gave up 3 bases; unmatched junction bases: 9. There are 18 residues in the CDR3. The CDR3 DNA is TGTGCCATCAGTGGGGCTAGCGGGAGGGCCTTGGACACCGGGGAGCTGTTTTTT. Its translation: CAISGASGRALDTGELFF.

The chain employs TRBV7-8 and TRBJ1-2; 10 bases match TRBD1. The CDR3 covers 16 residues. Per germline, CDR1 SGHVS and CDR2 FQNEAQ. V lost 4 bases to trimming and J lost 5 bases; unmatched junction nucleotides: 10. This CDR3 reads CASSSWDRGDGYGYTF. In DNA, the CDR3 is TGTGCCAGCAGCTCTTGGGACAGGGGAGATGGGTATGGCTACACCTTC. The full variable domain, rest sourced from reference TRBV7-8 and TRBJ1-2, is GAGVSQSPRYKVAKRGQDVALRCDPISGHVSLFWYQQALGQGPEFLTYFQNEAQLDKSGLPSDRFFAERPEGSVSTLKIQRTQQEDSAVYLCASSSWDRGDGYGYTFGSGTRLTVV.

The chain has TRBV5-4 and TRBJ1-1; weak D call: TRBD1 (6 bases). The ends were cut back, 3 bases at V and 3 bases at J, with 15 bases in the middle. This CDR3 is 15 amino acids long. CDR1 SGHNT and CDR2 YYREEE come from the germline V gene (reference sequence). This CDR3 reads CASSSKQGSDTEAFF. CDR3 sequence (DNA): TGTGCCAGCAGCTCAAAACAGGGTTCAGACACTGAAGCTTTCTTT.

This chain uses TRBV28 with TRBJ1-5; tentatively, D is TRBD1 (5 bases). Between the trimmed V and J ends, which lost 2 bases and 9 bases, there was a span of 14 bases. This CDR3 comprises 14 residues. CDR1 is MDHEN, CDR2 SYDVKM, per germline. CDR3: CASSLGTLSGPQHF. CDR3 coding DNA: TGTGCCAGCAGTTTAGGGACCCTCTCGGGGCCCCAGCATTTT.

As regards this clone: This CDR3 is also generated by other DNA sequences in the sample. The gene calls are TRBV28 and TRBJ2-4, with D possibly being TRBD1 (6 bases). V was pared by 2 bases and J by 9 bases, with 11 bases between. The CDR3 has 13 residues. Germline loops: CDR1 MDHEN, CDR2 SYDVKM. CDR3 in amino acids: CASSLTGSGIQYF. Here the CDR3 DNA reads TGTGCCAGCAGTTTAACAGGGAGCGGCATTCAGTACTTC. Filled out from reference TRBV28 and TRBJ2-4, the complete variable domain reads DVKVTQSSRYLVKRTGEKVFLECVQDMDHENMFWYRQDPGLGLRLIYFSYDVKMKEKGDIPEGYSVSREKKERFSLILESASTNQTSMYLCASSLTGSGIQYFGAGTRLSVL.

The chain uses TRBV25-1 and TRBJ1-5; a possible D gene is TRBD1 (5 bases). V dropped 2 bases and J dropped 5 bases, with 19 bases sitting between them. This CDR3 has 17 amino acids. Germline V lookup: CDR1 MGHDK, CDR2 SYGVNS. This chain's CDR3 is CASSEMRRRQGHQPQHF. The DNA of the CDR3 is TGTGCCAGCAGTGAAATGCGACGGAGGCAGGGACATCAGCCCCAGCATTTT. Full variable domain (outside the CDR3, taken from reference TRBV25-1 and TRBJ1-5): EADIYQTPRYLVIGTGKKITLECSQTMGHDKMYWYQQDPGMELHLIHYSYGVNSTEKGDLSSESTVSRIRTEHFPLTLESARPSHTSQYLCASSEMRRRQGHQPQHFGDGTRLSIL.

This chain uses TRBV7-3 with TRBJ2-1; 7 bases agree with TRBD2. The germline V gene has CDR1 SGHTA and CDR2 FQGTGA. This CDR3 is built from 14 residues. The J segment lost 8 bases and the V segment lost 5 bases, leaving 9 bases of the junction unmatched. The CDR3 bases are TGTGCCAGCAGCCCCGGACTAGGTGGAGATGAGCAGTTCTTC. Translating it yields CASSPGLGGDEQFF.

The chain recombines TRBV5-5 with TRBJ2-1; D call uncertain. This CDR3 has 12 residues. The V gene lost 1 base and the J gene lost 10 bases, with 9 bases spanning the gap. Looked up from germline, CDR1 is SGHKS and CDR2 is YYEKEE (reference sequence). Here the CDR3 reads CASSLKSQEQFF. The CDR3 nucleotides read TGTGCCAGCAGCTTGAAGTCTCAGGAGCAGTTCTTC.

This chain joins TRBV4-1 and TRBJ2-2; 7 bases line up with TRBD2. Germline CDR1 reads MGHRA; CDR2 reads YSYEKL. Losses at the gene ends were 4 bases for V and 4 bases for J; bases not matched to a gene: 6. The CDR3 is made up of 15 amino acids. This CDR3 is CASSLRGVGTGELFF. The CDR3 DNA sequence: TGCGCCAGCAGCCTCCGGGGGGTTGGCACCGGGGAGCTGTTTTTT.

The CDR3 coding sequence is TGTGCCAGCAGCTTCGGGGGAGACACTGAAGCTTTCTTT. Protein sequence: CASSFGGDTEAFF. V and J are TRBV11-2 and TRBJ1-1; D is perhaps TRBD1 (5 bases). V lost 3 bases, J lost 3 bases, and 8 bases lay in between. The CDR3 covers 13 residues. CDR1 SGHAT and CDR2 FQNNGV come from the germline V gene. Full variable domain (outside the CDR3, taken from reference TRBV11-2 and TRBJ1-1): EAGVAQSPRYKIIEKRQSVAFWCNPISGHATLYWYQQILGQGPKLLIQFQNNGVVDDSQLPKDRFSAERLKGVDSTLKIQPAKLEDSAVYLCASSFGGDTEAFFGQGTRLTVV.